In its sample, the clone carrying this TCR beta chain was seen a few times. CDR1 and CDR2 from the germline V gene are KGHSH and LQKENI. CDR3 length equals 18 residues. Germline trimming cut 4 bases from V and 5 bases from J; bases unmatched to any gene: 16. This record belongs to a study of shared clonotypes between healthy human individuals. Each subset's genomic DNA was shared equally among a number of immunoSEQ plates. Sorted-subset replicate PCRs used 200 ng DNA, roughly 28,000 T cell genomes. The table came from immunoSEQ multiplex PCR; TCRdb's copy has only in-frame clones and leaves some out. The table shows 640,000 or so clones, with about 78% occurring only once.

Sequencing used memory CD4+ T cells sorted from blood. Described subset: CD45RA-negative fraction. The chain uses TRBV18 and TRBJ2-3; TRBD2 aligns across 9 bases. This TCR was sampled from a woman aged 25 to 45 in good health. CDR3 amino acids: CASSRYPGLAGSRDTQYF. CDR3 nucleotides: TGTGCCAGCTCACGATACCCGGGCCTAGCGGGATCCCGAGATACGCAGTATTTT. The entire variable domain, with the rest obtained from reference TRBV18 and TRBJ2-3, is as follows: NAGVMQNPRHLVRRRGQEARLRCSPMKGHSHVYWYRQLPEEGLKFMVYLQKENIIDESGMPKERFSAEFPKEGPSILRIQQVVRGDSAAYFCASSRYPGLAGSRDTQYFGPGTRLTVL.